Listed here are 21 T cell receptor beta chains from one sample, sequenced in a study of T cell changes during pregnancy in multiple sclerosis. Sequencing used immunoSEQ multiplex PCR; TCRdb keeps in-frame clones, though not all of them. Of tens of thousands of clones in the sample, 75% to 95% are singletons; the top ten hold roughly 0.44%. The source was CD4+ T cells from peripheral blood mononuclear cells, collected in the second trimester of pregnancy. These receptors were collected from a female donor with multiple sclerosis, enrolled in a pregnancy study.

This sequence joins TRBV5-6 and TRBJ2-7, with a tentative D call TRBD1 (6 bases). There are 15 residues in the CDR3. Germline CDR1 is SGHDT and CDR2 is YYEEEE. V was cut by 2 bases and J by 2 bases, with 14 bases left in between. CDR3 residues: CASSFPGQGPYEQYF. The CDR3 coding sequence is TGTGCCAGCAGCTTCCCGGGACAAGGCCCCTACGAGCAGTACTTC.

About this clone itself: In this CDR3 the conserved last residue, phenylalanine or tryptophan, is missing, so a read error is likely. Because the CDR3's place on the DNA is in doubt, the DNA is left out and the CDR3 is given as listed by TCRdb. The V and J genes are TRBV21-1 and TRBJ1-2. TRBV21-1 is recorded as a pseudogene. Including both end residues, the CDR3 is 14 amino acids long. CDR3 amino acids: CASLMRRQHLLTRV.

The gene calls are TRBV19 and TRBJ2-5, with TRBD2 as a possible D gene (5 bases). V was clipped by 5 bases and J by 1 base, with 8 bases between them. The CDR3 runs to 13 residues. Per germline, CDR1 LNHDA and CDR2 SQIVND (reference sequence). DNA for the CDR3: TGTGCCAGTAGTTCCGGGGTCCAAGAGACCCAGTACTTC. It translates to CASSSGVQETQYF.

The chain combines TRBV19 with TRBJ2-3, with 13 bases matching TRBD2. CDR3 length equals 13 residues. Germline assignment: CDR1 LNHDA and CDR2 SQIVND (reference sequence). V dropped 7 bases and J dropped 12; count of bases not matched to a gene: 7. The CDR3 loop reads CASTRGLAGPQYF. The DNA for the CDR3 is TGTGCCAGTACCAGGGGACTAGCGGGACCACAGTATTTT. Complete variable domain (other parts from reference TRBV19 and TRBJ2-3): DGGITQSPKYLFRKEGQNVTLSCEQNLNHDAMYWYRQDPGQGLRLIYYSQIVNDFQKGDIAEGYSVSREKKESFPLTVTSAQKNPTAFYLCASTRGLAGPQYFGPGTRLTVL.

The CDR3 loop reads CASSFERNTIYF. The CDR3 coding sequence is TGTGCCAGCAGCTTCGAGCGAAACACCATATATTTT. V gene TRBV7-2 combines with J gene TRBJ1-3; the D is unclear. V was clipped by 3 bases and J by 5 bases, with 5 bases between them. The CDR3 loop spans 12 amino acids. Germline CDR1 reads SGHTA; CDR2 reads FQGNSA.

The V and J genes are TRBV5-5 and TRBJ1-6; D unclear. The CDR3 totals 14 residues. The germline V gene encodes CDR1 SGHKS and CDR2 YYEKEE (reference sequence). Trimming took 0 bases from V and 8 from J, leaving 9 bases between them. The CDR3 DNA sequence: TGTGCCAGCAGCTTGGGCCTACTTGATTCACCCCTCCACTTT. This codes for CASSLGLLDSPLHF.

The rearrangement joins TRBV5-8 to TRBJ2-5; no reliable D call. Trimming took off 2 bases at V and 4 bases at J, with 6 bases between the two ends. This CDR3 comprises 12 residues. Germline-derived CDR1 and CDR2 are SGHTS and YDEGEE. Written as DNA, the CDR3 is TGTGCCAGCAGCTTCCCTATAGAGACCCAGTACTTC. Encoded protein: CASSFPIETQYF.

The chain couples TRBV4-2 to TRBJ1-1, with 7 bases lining up with TRBD1. Looked up from germline, CDR1 is LGHNA and CDR2 is YNFKEQ. V was clipped by 3 bases and J by 8 bases; unmatched bases: 12. CDR3 length equals 15 residues. The CDR3, as DNA: TGTGCCAGCAGCCAGAACCCCGGTCCGGGACAGGAAGCTTTCTTT. This codes for CASSQNPGPGQEAFF.

V is TRBV18 and J is TRBJ1-2, with D possibly matching TRBD1 (5 bases). The V end lost 1 base, the J end lost 2 bases, and 14 bases lay between the germline ends. The CDR3 sequence is 16 residues long. Germline V gene sequence: CDR1 KGHSH, CDR2 LQKENI. The CDR3 DNA reads as TGTGCCAGCTCACCACTTTCAATCGGGGGGAACTATGGCTACACCTTC. Translated: CASSPLSIGGNYGYTF.

The DNA of the CDR3 is TGTGCCAGCAGCCGGAGCACAGATACGCAGTATTTT. This sequence encodes CASSRSTDTQYF. This sequence joins TRBV7-2 and TRBJ2-3; unclear D gene. Germline V CDR1 and CDR2: SGHTA, FQGNSA. This CDR3 comprises 12 residues. Trimming cost V 5 bases and J 0 bases, with 3 bases left between them.

CDR3 protein: CASSQRALPGGRDTQYF. The CDR3 DNA reads TGCGCCAGCAGCCAACGTGCCTTACCGGGGGGCAGAGATACGCAGTATTTT. This rearrangement joins TRBV4-3 to TRBJ2-3; possibly TRBD2 for D (7 bases). The V and J ends lost 2 bases and 5 bases respectively, with 20 bases between them. CDR3 length: 17 residues. Germline CDR1 LGHNA, CDR2 YSLEER.

The table lists this clone with a few counts. The rearrangement uses TRBV5-5 and TRBJ1-2, with 7 bases fitting TRBD1. The CDR3 is 15 residues long. The J segment lost 5 bases and the V segment lost 3 bases, leaving 10 bases of the junction unmatched. CDR1 is SGHKS, CDR2 YYEKEE, per germline (reference sequence). The CDR3 DNA sequence: TGTGCCAGCAGCTCCCTGACAGGGCCTTCGTATGGCTACACCTTC. This encodes CASSSLTGPSYGYTF. The full variable domain, in which reference TRBV5-5 and TRBJ1-2 provide the parts outside the CDR3, is DAGVTQSPTHLIKTRGQQVTLRCSPISGHKSVSWYQQVLGQGPQFIFQYYEKEERGRGNFPDRFSARQFPNYSSELNVNALLLGDSALYLCASSSLTGPSYGYTFGSGTRLTVV.

The rearrangement uses TRBV7-2 and TRBJ2-1, with no clear D. The CDR3 sequence is 15 residues long. Trimming removed 5 bases at V and 0 bases at J, with 11 bases between. Germline CDR1 is SGHTA and CDR2 is FQGNSA. CDR3 region: CASSPRASSYNEQFF. CDR3 sequence (DNA): TGTGCCAGCAGCCCTCGCGCTAGCTCCTACAATGAGCAGTTCTTC.

The V call is TRBV5-5, the J call TRBJ2-1, with TRBD2 identical over 13 bases. The J segment lost 5 bases and the V segment lost 3 bases, leaving 5 bases of the junction unmatched. This CDR3 comprises 16 residues. Germline CDR1 and CDR2: SGHKS and YYEKEE (reference sequence). The CDR3 DNA is TGTGCCAGCAGCTGGGGACTAGCGGGGCCCGACAATGAGCAGTTCTTC. It encodes CASSWGLAGPDNEQFF.

The chain is built from TRBV30 and TRBJ2-3, with D unclear. Between the trimmed V and J ends, which lost 0 bases and 0 bases, there was a span of 10 bases. CDR1 and CDR2 from the germline V gene are GTSNPN and SVGIG (reference sequence). The CDR3 totals 15 residues. The CDR3 here is CAWSVPGPSTDTQYF. In DNA, the CDR3 is TGTGCCTGGAGTGTACCAGGCCCTAGCACAGATACGCAGTATTTT.

Written as DNA, the CDR3 is TGTGCCAGCAGCTTAGGGCCGGACAGGGCGGCCACCGGGGAGCTGTTTTTT. Protein sequence: CASSLGPDRAATGELFF. The chain has TRBV7-3 and TRBJ2-2, with 8 bases fitting TRBD1. Germline values: CDR1 SGHTA, CDR2 FQGTGA. V lost 2 bases, J lost 4 bases, and 9 bases stayed unmatched. The CDR3 consists of 17 residues.

This sequence joins TRBV28 and TRBJ2-2; D is ambiguous. The V gene's germline CDR1 is MDHEN and CDR2 SYDVKM. The CDR3 contains 14 residues. Trimming removed 3 bases from V and 6 bases from J, with 11 bases in between. CDR3 sequence (DNA): TGTGCCAGCAGTTTTTGGGCAGCTCCCGGGGAGCTGTTTTTT. Residues: CASSFWAAPGELFF.

The gene calls are TRBV18 and TRBJ2-7; tentatively, D is TRBD1 (8 bases). V gave up 6 bases and J gave up 1 base, with 13 bases separating them. CDR3 length: 14 amino acids. Per the germline V gene, CDR1 is KGHSH and CDR2 is LQKENI. Written as DNA, the CDR3 is TGTGCCAGCTCTGGACAGGGAGGGTCCTACGAGCAGTACTTC. Its protein product is CASSGQGGSYEQYF.

The chain combines TRBV5-6 with TRBJ1-5, with 7 nucleotides matching TRBD1. V shed 3 bases, J shed 8 bases, and the junction held 14 bases outside the gene matches. CDR3 length equals 16 residues. Germline assignment: CDR1 SGHDT and CDR2 YYEEEE. The CDR3 sequence: CASSSLQGPASEPQHF. CDR3 coding DNA: TGTGCCAGCAGCTCGTTACAGGGGCCCGCGAGCGAGCCCCAGCATTTT.

The chain recombines TRBV15 with TRBJ2-7; 11 bases agree with TRBD2. The CDR3 length is 14 residues. The trim removed 3 bases at V and 7 bases at J, leaving 5 bases unmatched. From germline, CDR1 is LNHNV and CDR2 YYDKDF (reference sequence). Here the CDR3 reads CATSSGLAGREQYF. CDR3 nucleotide sequence: TGTGCCACCAGCAGTGGACTAGCGGGCAGAGAGCAGTACTTC.

This chain connects TRBV5-1 to TRBJ1-1; no clear D. CDR1 is SGHRS, CDR2 YFSETQ, per germline. The V end lost 1 base, the J end lost 1 base, and 5 bases lay between the germline ends. The length of the CDR3 is 13 residues. CDR3 loop: CASSLSANTEAFF. CDR3 sequence (DNA): TGCGCCAGCAGCTTGAGCGCGAACACTGAAGCTTTCTTT.